Given below is one TCR beta chain in context. Its binding antigen is unknown. The sample holds no much larger clone one base away, and base qualities are not on file. A two-step, bias-controlled multiplex PCR was used to amplify TCRbeta CDR3 regions from genomic DNA. Primers specific for every TRBV and TRBJ gene segment were used in the multiplex PCR. TCRbeta repertoire data were generated with the immunoSEQ Assay. The published analysis was carried out like this. A relative-frequency ratio and a modified nearest-neighbor algorithm were applied to filter and cluster reads so that closely related sequences were merged. IMGT annotation was followed for the assignment of V, D and J genes to CDR3 sequences. Template counts were quantified against synthetic TCR CDR3 analog sequences and normalized for PCR amplification bias. Analyses were restricted to unique productive sequences, meaning in-frame CDR3 sequences without stop codons. The immunoSEQ Analyzer software was used to compute clonality, defined as 1 minus Pielou's evenness, and iChao1 richness. JMP was used for statistical testing, with Student's t-test or a non-parametric test applied depending on Shapiro-Wilk normality results. Not all clones reach the TCRdb copy of this immuneACCESS table, which keeps in-frame sequences only. Checked studies attribute under half of the gap to unresolved V genes and leave the rest unexplained. V and J calls and clone size follow that table, whereas D and trimming were derived from the DNA. The sample data list around 7,300 clones, and 80% to 95% of these were observed just once. The ten largest make up over 0.4% of the sample.

The data belong to a study of naive CD8 T cells in extremely preterm neonates listed by TCRdb under 2017. The study in broad terms: Sorted naive CD8+ T cells from four age groups (extremely preterm neonates, term neonates, young children and adults) were used in the study to compare TCRbeta CDR3 repertoires. Overall study results and their limits: Compared with the older groups, preterm CDR3s were shorter and closer to germline, carrying fewer N additions and showing less junctional trimming. Preterm neonates had significantly lower iChao1 richness than all other age groups (p < 0.05) and an even clone distribution, indicating a less rich repertoire. Prospective longitudinal studies of preterm and term neonates were called for by the authors so that T cell development could be tracked within individuals. As limitations, the authors pointed to a small sample size and variable productive template counts among preterm samples. A larger fraction of CDR3 nucleotide sequences was shared among preterm neonates (roughly 2.7%) than among term neonates (around 0.4%), young children (roughly 0.03%) and adults (about 0.01%).

Four to six elective full-term cesarean deliveries at roughly 37-42 weeks of gestation, with no labor and no rupture of membranes, were the source of the term cord blood. The study excluded pregnancies involving fetal demise, active maternal HSV infection or known maternal HIV infection. A FACSAria III cell sorter was used to sort live, Annexin V-negative naive CD8+ T cells (CD3+CD8+CD45RA+CCR7+). Per sample, between roughly 18,000 and 100,000 naive CD8+ T cells were obtained by sorting. Preassembled standardized sampling kits were used to collect mixed venous-arterial cord blood. Cord blood was kept at room temperature and processed within 4 hours of collection. Ficoll-Paque density gradient centrifugation was used to isolate mononuclear cells from diluted blood. Mononuclear cells were cryopreserved in around 10% DMSO with about 90% FBS and stored long term at -150°C before sorting. After thawing, cells were stained with Annexin V along with antibodies against CD3, CD8, CCR7 and CD45RA. The DNeasy Blood and Tissue Kit was used to extract genomic DNA from sorted cell pellets that had been snap-frozen.

Trimming removed 2 bases from V and 8 bases from J; the gene matches leave 6 bases unexplained. The CDR3 goes from the cysteine to the phenylalanine over 14 residues. Only the CDR3 DNA stays, 42 bases, in frame from base 1. The chain employs TRBV23-1 and TRBJ1-5, with TRBD1 identical over 7 junction bases. TRBV23-1 is filed as an ORF, its function uncertain. This TCR was sampled from a newborn in good health. Source material: naive CD8+ T cells from cord blood. CDR3 protein: CASSQRQGGEPQHF. In nucleotide form, the sequence is TGCGCCAGCAGTCAAAGACAGGGTGGGGAGCCCCAGCATTTT.